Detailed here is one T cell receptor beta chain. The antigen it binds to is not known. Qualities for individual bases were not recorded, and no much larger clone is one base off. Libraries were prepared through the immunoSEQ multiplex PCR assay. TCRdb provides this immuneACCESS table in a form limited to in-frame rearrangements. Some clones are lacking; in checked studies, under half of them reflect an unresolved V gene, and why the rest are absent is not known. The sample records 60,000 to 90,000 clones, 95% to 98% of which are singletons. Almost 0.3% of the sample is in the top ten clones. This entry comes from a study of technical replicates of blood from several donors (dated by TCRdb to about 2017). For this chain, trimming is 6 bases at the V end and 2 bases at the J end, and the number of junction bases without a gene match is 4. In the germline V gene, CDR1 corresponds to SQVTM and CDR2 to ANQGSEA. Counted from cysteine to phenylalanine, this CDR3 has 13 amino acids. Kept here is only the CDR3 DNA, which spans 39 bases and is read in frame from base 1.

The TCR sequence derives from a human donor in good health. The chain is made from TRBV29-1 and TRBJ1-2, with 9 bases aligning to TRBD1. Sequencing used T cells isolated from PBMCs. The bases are TGCAGCGTAACAGGGGGCGCGAACTATGGCTACACCTTC. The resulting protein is CSVTGGANYGYTF.